A single sample gave rise to the 20 T cell receptor beta chains below, sequenced in a study of shared clonotypes between healthy human individuals. Method: immunoSEQ multiplex PCR; TCRdb's copy keeps in-frame clones and lacks some. Counted here are hundreds of thousands of clones, roughly 97% occurring once; the ten biggest clones make up approximately 0.057%. The sequencing input was naive CD4+ T cells sorted from blood. Subset described: CD45RA+ positively selected. The receptors originated from a woman younger than 45 in good health.

The chain couples TRBV19 to TRBJ1-1; D may be TRBD1 (6 bases). CDR3 length equals 13 residues. Per the germline V gene, CDR1 is LNHDA and CDR2 is SQIVND (reference sequence). Trimming cost V 7 bases and J 3 bases, with 12 bases left between them. The DNA of the CDR3 is TGTGCCAGTACTCCAGGGGTGGACACTGAAGCTTTCTTT. Amino acid sequence: CASTPGVDTEAFF. The variable domain in full, with the rest retrieved from reference TRBV19 and TRBJ1-1, is DGGITQSPKYLFRKEGQNVTLSCEQNLNHDAMYWYRQDPGQGLRLIYYSQIVNDFQKGDIAEGYSVSREKKESFPLTVTSAQKNPTAFYLCASTPGVDTEAFFGQGTRLTVV.

The chain joins TRBV5-1 to TRBJ2-7, with D tentatively TRBD1 (5 bases). From germline, CDR1 is SGHRS and CDR2 YFSETQ. The CDR3 extends over 14 amino acids. The V end lost 1 base, the J end lost 6 bases, and 14 bases lay between the germline ends. The CDR3 protein is CASSLSPGPSEQYF. The CDR3 bases are TGCGCCAGCAGCTTGTCCCCAGGGCCTAGCGAGCAGTACTTC.

J is TRBJ1-2 and V is TRBV9; 8 positions agree with TRBD1. The CDR3 is 12 residues long. Trimming took 3 bases from V and 5 from J; bases not matched to a gene: 0. The V gene's germline CDR1 is SGDLS and CDR2 YYNGEE. The CDR3 spells CASSGQGYGYTF. The DNA for the CDR3 is TGTGCCAGCAGCGGACAGGGGTATGGCTACACCTTC.

The chain links TRBV29-1 to TRBJ2-3; D is tentatively TRBD1 or TRBD2 (6 bases each). Germline V gene sequence: CDR1 SQVTM, CDR2 ANQGSEA. This CDR3 contains 14 residues. V lost 4 bases and J 2 bases, leaving 13 bases between the germline ends. CDR3 DNA sequence: TGCAGCGTTGCGGGGCGGGACAACACAGATACGCAGTATTTT. Its protein product is CSVAGRDNTDTQYF.

This rearrangement joins TRBV7-2 to TRBJ2-5; TRBD1 agrees at 10 bases. This CDR3 comprises 15 residues. Germline loops: CDR1 SGHTA, CDR2 FQGNSA. Trimming at V came to 3 bases and at J to 4 bases, leaving 5 bases not matched to a gene. Written as DNA, the CDR3 is TGTGCCAGCAGCTTTCGACAGGGGGCAGCAGAGACCCAGTACTTC. This sequence encodes CASSFRQGAAETQYF.

This chain links TRBV11-2 with TRBJ2-5; 9 bases align to TRBD1. The J call is uncertain, as TRBJ2-7 better fits the DNA end. Germline V CDR1 and CDR2: SGHAT, FQNNGV. This CDR3 spans 15 amino acids. The CDR3 reads CASSPAWGQGNEQYF. CDR3 sequence (DNA): TGTGCCAGCAGCCCGGCGTGGGGACAGGGTAACGAGCAGTACTTC.

V usage is TRBV6-4 and J usage is TRBJ2-1, with 7 bases matching TRBD2. Trimming removed 2 bases from V and 6 bases from J; junction bases left unmatched: 7. This CDR3 is 15 amino acids long. The germline gives CDR1 MRHNA, CDR2 SNTAGT. CDR3 residues: CASSDTAGEFNEQFF. The CDR3 nucleotides read TGTGCCAGCAGTGACACGGCGGGAGAGTTCAATGAGCAGTTCTTC.

The CDR3 protein is CAWSVRWGQGTGNTEAFF. CDR3 DNA sequence: TGTGCCTGGAGTGTACGGTGGGGACAGGGCACGGGGAACACTGAAGCTTTCTTT. The genes are TRBV30 and TRBJ1-1; 9 nucleotides agree with TRBD1. This CDR3 comprises 18 residues. Trimming cost V 0 bases and J 1 base; bases outside gene matches: 12. Looked up from germline, CDR1 is GTSNPN and CDR2 is SVGIG (reference sequence).

CDR3 region: CASSSDRGYSGNTIYF. The CDR3 DNA is TGTGCCAGCAGCTCCGACAGGGGGTACTCTGGAAACACCATATATTTT. The rearrangement links TRBV27 to TRBJ1-3; TRBD1 matches at 9 bases. The CDR3 covers 16 residues. The junction had 6 bases not matched to a gene; V was cut back by 6 bases and J by 0 bases. The germline CDR1 and CDR2 sequences are MNHEY and SMNVEV (reference sequence).

The chain is built from TRBV29-1 and TRBJ2-5; 11 bases agree with TRBD2. The J call may be in error: the DNA end matches TRBJ2-7 better. The CDR3 length is 14 residues. Looked up from germline, CDR1 is SQVTM and CDR2 is ANQGSEA. The CDR3 nucleotides are TGCAGCATGCGAACGACTAGCGGGACTTACGAGCAGTACTTC. The encoded protein is CSMRTTSGTYEQYF.

The chain combines TRBV4-2 with TRBJ1-6, with D maybe TRBD1 (5 bases). Germline values: CDR1 LGHNA, CDR2 YNFKEQ. Trimming left V 0 bases short and J 7 bases short, with 10 bases between. The CDR3 extends over 15 amino acids. CDR3 residues: CASSQDATANSPLHF. The CDR3 bases are TGTGCCAGCAGCCAAGATGCGACAGCAAATTCACCCCTCCACTTT.

This sequence joins TRBV5-1 and TRBJ2-1; perhaps D is TRBD1 or TRBD2 (5 bases each). V was trimmed by 5 bases and J by 4 bases, leaving 25 bases between them. Germline CDR1 and CDR2: SGHRS and YFSETQ. This CDR3 comprises 18 residues. Here the CDR3 reads CASRAPQGVMRGYNEQFF. The DNA for the CDR3 is TGCGCCAGCAGAGCTCCCCAGGGCGTGATGCGAGGGTACAATGAGCAGTTCTTC.

The V call is TRBV6-5, the J call TRBJ2-1; a possible D gene is TRBD2 (5 bases). CDR3 length equals 14 residues. Germline V gene sequence: CDR1 MNHEY, CDR2 SVGAGI. Trimming left V 5 bases short and J 5 bases short, with 13 bases between. CDR3: CASSRTPGNNEQFF. The CDR3 DNA sequence: TGTGCCAGCAGTCGAACGCCGGGGAACAATGAGCAGTTCTTC.

This chain links TRBV19 with TRBJ2-6; 10 bases agree with TRBD1. After removal of 6 bases from V and 3 bases from J, the junction contained 11 bases not matched to a gene. This CDR3 spans 18 amino acids. CDR1 is LNHDA, CDR2 SQIVND, per germline (reference sequence). This chain's CDR3 is CASSPTGTGVDGANVLTF. The CDR3 bases are TGTGCCAGTAGCCCCACCGGGACAGGGGTAGATGGGGCCAACGTCCTGACTTTC.

This chain connects TRBV19 to TRBJ2-1; TRBD2 agrees at 8 bases. This CDR3 contains 16 residues. CDR1 is LNHDA, CDR2 SQIVND, per germline (reference sequence). V gave up 6 bases and J gave up 10 bases; unmatched junction bases: 17. The CDR3 DNA is TGTGCCAGTAGATCGGGGGGGAAAGGGGTAGCGAAGGAGCAGTTCTTC. Translating it yields CASRSGGKGVAKEQFF.

The V gene is TRBV7-9, the J gene TRBJ1-6, with 8 bases that match TRBD1. After removal of 3 bases from V and 6 bases from J, the junction contained 4 bases not matched to a gene. Looked up from germline, CDR1 is SEHNR and CDR2 is FQNEAQ (reference sequence). The CDR3 consists of 15 residues. CDR3 protein: CASSLTGDGNSPLHF. CDR3 nucleotides: TGTGCCAGCAGCTTGACAGGGGATGGTAATTCACCCCTCCACTTT.

The chain couples TRBV6-5 to TRBJ1-6; D unclear. This CDR3 has 13 residues. Germline V gene lookup returns CDR1 MNHEY and CDR2 SVGAGI. V was pared by 0 bases and J by 11 bases, with 8 bases between. This CDR3 is CASSYSPSPPLHF. For the CDR3, the DNA is TGTGCCAGCAGTTACTCGCCCTCCCCACCCCTCCACTTT.

This clone was seen once. V is TRBV28 and J is TRBJ1-2; D gene uncertain. CDR1 MDHEN and CDR2 SYDVKM come from the germline V gene. The CDR3 consists of 12 residues. V was clipped by 6 bases and J by 4 bases, with 9 bases between them. The CDR3 nucleotides read TGTGCCAGCAGGCCAGTTTCCTATGGCTACACCTTC. The encoded protein is CASRPVSYGYTF.

V is TRBV6-1 and J is TRBJ2-5; no firm D call. V gave up 4 bases and J gave up 4 bases, with 10 bases separating them. CDR1 is MNHNS and CDR2 is SASEGT in the germline V gene. This CDR3 is 13 amino acids long. The CDR3 DNA reads TGTGCCAGCAGTGCTGGTGGGCGAGAGACCCAGTACTTC. Translation: CASSAGGRETQYF.

This sequence joins TRBV27 and TRBJ2-7; D uncertain. Germline CDR1 is MNHEY and CDR2 is SMNVEV (reference sequence). The CDR3 is 13 amino acids. The V end was cut by 2 bases, the J end by 0 bases, with 5 bases between. The CDR3 protein is CASSLGHSYEQYF. The CDR3 coding sequence is TGTGCCAGCAGTTTAGGCCACTCCTACGAGCAGTACTTC.